The 18 T cell receptor beta chains given below trace back to one sample, sequenced in a study of monozygotic twins with inflammatory bowel disease. TCRdb reprocessed the 5' RACE reads; each CDR3 protein has one entry and no DNA is given. Found here are about 210,000 distinct CDR3 sequences; the top ten clones hold around 1.5%. What was sequenced was blood. All receptors derive from a human donor with ulcerative colitis or Crohn's disease, or a healthy co-twin of an affected twin (not recorded which).

This chain uses TRBV7-2 with TRBJ2-1. The germline V gene encodes CDR1 SGHTA and CDR2 FQGNSA. The length of the CDR3 is 12 residues. The CDR3 here is CASSPDHNEQFF.

This chain links TRBV11-2 with TRBJ1-2; TCRdb selects TRBD1, and the lack of DNA leaves this call unchecked. Germline CDR1 reads SGHAT; CDR2 reads FQNNGV. The CDR3 runs to 14 residues. The CDR3 region is CASSSTGVGYGYTF.

The chain joins TRBV5-1 to TRBJ1-2. Germline V gene lookup returns CDR1 SGHRS and CDR2 YFSETQ. This CDR3 contains 14 residues. The CDR3 is CASSFNQLNYGYTF.

The V and J genes are TRBV18 and TRBJ1-1. Germline CDR1 and CDR2: KGHSH and LQKENI. The CDR3 is made up of 12 amino acids. CDR3 loop: CASSPVFGEAFF.

This chain uses TRBV5-4 with TRBJ1-1; TCRdb's D call of TRBD1 is untestable without DNA. CDR3 length: 15 residues. Germline assignment: CDR1 SGHNT and CDR2 YYREEE (reference sequence). The CDR3 loop is CASSFPGEKNTEAFF. The full variable domain, its missing parts supplied by reference TRBV5-4 and TRBJ1-1, is ETGVTQSPTHLIKTRGQQVTLRCSSQSGHNTVSWYQQALGQGPQFIFQYYREEENGRGNFPPRFSGLQFPNYSSELNVNALELDDSALYLCASSFPGEKNTEAFFGQGTRLTVV.

This chain connects TRBV7-2 to TRBJ2-1. The V gene's germline CDR1 is SGHTA and CDR2 FQGNSA. CDR3 length: 13 amino acids. The CDR3 region is CASSLYSYNEQLF.

This chain links TRBV4-1 with TRBJ2-1. This CDR3 is built from 17 residues. The V gene's germline CDR1 is MGHRA and CDR2 YSYEKL. The chain's CDR3 is CASSQGALGSSYNEQFF.

The genes are TRBV5-1 and TRBJ2-3; there is no DNA to check the TCRdb D call of TRBD1. This CDR3 contains 16 residues. CDR1 and CDR2 (germline): SGHRS, YFSETQ. This CDR3 is CASSVPTGDITDTQYF. The variable domain in full, with the rest retrieved from reference TRBV5-1 and TRBJ2-3, is KAGVTQTPRYLIKTRGQQVTLSCSPISGHRSVSWYQQTPGQGLQFLFEYFSETQRNKGNFPGRFSGRQFSNSRSEMNVSTLELGDSALYLCASSVPTGDITDTQYFGPGTRLTVL.

This rearrangement joins TRBV3-1 to TRBJ1-6. CDR3 length: 16 residues. CDR1 is LGHDT, CDR2 YNNKEL, per germline (reference sequence). The CDR3 loop is CASSQGAEFHNSPLHF. Full variable domain (outside the CDR3, taken from reference TRBV3-1 and TRBJ1-6): DTAVSQTPKYLVTQMGNDKSIKCEQNLGHDTMYWYKQDSKKFLKIMFSYNNKELIINETVPNRFSPKSPDKAHLNLHINSLELGDSAVYFCASSQGAEFHNSPLHFGNGTRLTVT.

The chain links TRBV2 to TRBJ2-1; TCRdb calls TRBD1, which cannot be checked without DNA. CDR1 and CDR2 from the germline V gene are SNHLY and FYNNEI. This CDR3 contains 15 residues. CDR3 in amino acids: CASTGGTPRGNEQFF. Complete variable domain (other parts from reference TRBV2 and TRBJ2-1): EPEVTQTPSHQVTQMGQEVILRCVPISNHLYFYWYRQILGQKVEFLVSFYNNEISEKSEIFDDQFSVERPDGSNFTLKIRSTKLEDSAMYFCASTGGTPRGNEQFFGPGTRLTVL.

V usage is TRBV6-5 and J usage is TRBJ2-7. Germline CDR1 and CDR2: MNHEY and SVGAGI. The CDR3 covers 15 residues. CDR3 sequence reads: CASSSSSGSSYEQYF.

CDR3 residues: CASSTGTYGYTF. This chain uses TRBV19 with TRBJ1-2. The CDR3 contains 12 residues. Looked up from germline, CDR1 is LNHDA and CDR2 is SQIVND (reference sequence).

The chain combines TRBV18 with TRBJ2-2; TCRdb's D call, TRBD2, is unchecked because there is no DNA. The CDR3 contains 16 residues. CDR1 and CDR2 from the germline V gene are KGHSH and LQKENI. The CDR3 protein is CASSQLWTAENGELFF.

The chain carries TRBV19 and TRBJ2-2; TCRdb's D call, TRBD1, is unchecked because there is no DNA. Germline V gene lookup returns CDR1 LNHDA and CDR2 SQIVND (reference sequence). The CDR3 is 14 residues long. This chain's CDR3 is CASTLTGGTGELFF.

This chain links TRBV20-1 with TRBJ1-3. Germline CDR1 and CDR2: DFQATT and SNEGSKA (reference sequence). The CDR3 runs to 16 residues. The CDR3 protein is CSAPAEGFSSGNTIYF.

The chain recombines TRBV24-1 with TRBJ2-1. Germline CDR1 reads KGHDR; CDR2 reads SFDVKD. The CDR3 is 16 residues long. This CDR3 reads CATSDLSPTSYNEQFF.

The chain uses TRBV7-3 and TRBJ1-1. The CDR3 runs to 13 residues. The germline CDR1 and CDR2 sequences are SGHTA and FQGTGA. The CDR3 loop reads CASSLQANTEAFF. The whole variable domain, filled in from reference TRBV7-3 and TRBJ1-1, reads GAGVSQTPSNKVTEKGKYVELRCDPISGHTALYWYRQSLGQGPEFLIYFQGTGAADDSGLPNDRFFAVRPEGSVSTLKIQRTERGDSAVYLCASSLQANTEAFFGQGTRLTVV.

This chain connects TRBV12-3 or TRBV12-4 to TRBJ2-7. The CDR3 length is 13 residues. CDR3 sequence reads: CASKLGGPYEQYF.